The next 31 T cell receptor beta chains were all read from a single sample in a study of blood T cell repertoires in COVID-19. TCRdb keeps only in-frame clones here, not all; method: immunoSEQ multiplex PCR. The table has about 130,000 clones, 85% to 90% seen once; the top ten hold around 27%. The sample taken for sequencing was peripheral blood. All receptors derive from a woman older than 75 with acute or convalescent COVID-19.

This chain links TRBV5-5 with TRBJ2-3; no clear D gene. The germline V gene encodes CDR1 SGHKS and CDR2 YYEKEE (reference sequence). The CDR3 spans 13 residues. V dropped 2 bases and J dropped 6 bases, with 10 bases sitting between them. CDR3 bases: TGTGCCAGCAGCTTAATCTGGGCCGATACGCAGTATTTT. As protein: CASSLIWADTQYF.

The V gene is TRBV4-2, the J gene TRBJ2-2; possibly TRBD2 for D (6 bases). The germline gives CDR1 LGHNA, CDR2 YNFKEQ. V gave up 1 base and J gave up 3 bases, with 12 bases separating them. There are 16 residues in the CDR3. The CDR3 DNA is TGTGCCAGCAGCCAAGGCTGGACTACAGACACCGGGGAGCTGTTTTTT. Translation: CASSQGWTTDTGELFF.

The chain links TRBV5-4 to TRBJ2-2; 11 bases are shared with TRBD1. Unmatched junction bases numbered 11, after V lost 3 bases and J lost 1 base. Per germline, CDR1 SGHNT and CDR2 YYREEE (reference sequence). This CDR3 has 19 amino acids. The CDR3 is CASSSGQGAAPLNTGELFF. The DNA of the CDR3 is TGTGCCAGCAGCTCAGGACAGGGGGCCGCACCCCTGAACACCGGGGAGCTGTTTTTT.

The CDR3: CASSSGLAGALIADTQYF. The CDR3 bases are TGCGCCAGCAGCTCGGGTCTAGCGGGGGCCCTTATCGCAGATACGCAGTATTTT. The rearrangement links TRBV5-1 to TRBJ2-3, with TRBD2 matching over 10 bases. CDR1 and CDR2 (germline): SGHRS, YFSETQ. This CDR3 spans 18 amino acids. With V trimmed by 3 bases and J by 4 bases, 14 bases remained unmatched.

The chain carries TRBV28 and TRBJ1-3, with D tentatively TRBD1 (5 bases). V lost 6 bases, J lost 3 bases, and 15 bases lay in between. Germline CDR1 and CDR2: MDHEN and SYDVKM. The CDR3 covers 15 residues. The CDR3 protein is CASRWGRSGGNTIYF. CDR3 in DNA: TGTGCCAGCAGATGGGGCAGAAGTGGTGGAAACACCATATATTTT.

The chain has TRBV7-9 and TRBJ1-2, with a tentative D call TRBD1 (6 bases). Germline V gene data show CDR1 as SEHNR and CDR2 as FQNEAQ (reference sequence). The CDR3 runs 15 residues. The ends were cut back, 5 bases at V and 0 bases at J, with 13 bases in the middle. CDR3 nucleotide sequence: TGTGCCAGCAGCCGCCAGGGGCGGGCTAACTATGGCTACACCTTC. Protein: CASSRQGRANYGYTF.

The V call is TRBV5-1, the J call TRBJ2-1, with 11 bases matching TRBD2. CDR1 SGHRS and CDR2 YFSETQ come from the germline V gene. This CDR3 region has 14 residues. The V gene end was trimmed by 6 bases and the J gene end by 9 bases; junction bases not matched to a gene: 8. This CDR3 is CASIEGTSGGEQFF. CDR3 in DNA: TGCGCCAGCATCGAAGGGACTAGCGGCGGTGAGCAGTTCTTC.

This chain joins TRBV4-1 and TRBJ1-6; 7 bases agree with TRBD1. With 3 bases clipped from V and 10 bases from J, the junction kept 9 bases outside the gene matches. CDR3 length equals 15 residues. In germline, CDR1 is MGHRA, CDR2 YSYEKL. In DNA form, the CDR3 reads TGCGCCAGCAGCCAGTTACAGGGGAGACGGTCACCCCTCCACTTT. Protein sequence: CASSQLQGRRSPLHF.

The gene calls are TRBV7-3 and TRBJ2-2; D call uncertain. V was clipped by 4 bases and J by 7 bases, with 7 bases between them. The CDR3 spans 12 residues. CDR1 and CDR2 from the germline V gene are SGHTA and FQGTGA. The CDR3 region has the DNA TGTGCCAGCAGCTCCCCGGGCGGGGAGCTGTTTTTT. This codes for CASSSPGGELFF.

The genes are TRBV6-6 and TRBJ1-4; 9 bases agree with TRBD1. The CDR3 loop spans 15 amino acids. The germline CDR1 and CDR2 sequences are MNHNY and SVGAGI (reference sequence). The J segment lost 5 bases and the V segment lost 6 bases, leaving 7 bases of the junction unmatched. CDR3 DNA sequence: TGTGCCAGCAGCCCCGGACAGGGGCGAAATGAAAAACTGTTTTTT. Amino acids: CASSPGQGRNEKLFF.

The rearrangement uses TRBV7-2 and TRBJ2-4; tentative D call: TRBD2 (5 bases). Per the germline V gene, CDR1 is SGHTA and CDR2 is FQGNSA. The germline V and J ends were trimmed by 2 bases and 3 bases, with 23 bases remaining between them. The CDR3 length is 19 residues. CDR3 region: CASSLNGGWTAANKNIQYF. CDR3 DNA: TGTGCCAGCAGCTTAAATGGCGGGTGGACTGCGGCTAACAAAAACATTCAGTACTTC.

The chain joins TRBV10-3 to TRBJ1-2, with 8 bases lining up with TRBD1. Trimming at V came to 6 bases and at J to 6 bases, leaving 6 bases not matched to a gene. Germline V gene lookup returns CDR1 ENHRY and CDR2 SYGVKD. The CDR3 sequence is 13 residues long. Written as DNA, the CDR3 is TGTGCCATCAGAAAGGGACAGGAGGATGGCTACACCTTC. This gives the protein CAIRKGQEDGYTF.

This rearrangement joins TRBV4-1 to TRBJ2-3; D is unclear. Germline CDR1 MGHRA, CDR2 YSYEKL. CDR3 length equals 15 residues. Trimming left V 1 base short and J 0 bases short, with 8 bases between. Written as DNA, the CDR3 is TGCGCCAGCAGCCAAGTTGGCTTTAGCACAGATACGCAGTATTTT. This codes for CASSQVGFSTDTQYF.

J is TRBJ1-2 and V is TRBV9; 7 bases match TRBD1. Germline V gene data show CDR1 as SGDLS and CDR2 as YYNGEE. Germline trimming cut 4 bases from V and 5 bases from J; bases unmatched to any gene: 17. The CDR3 length is 17 residues. This chain's CDR3 is CASSPTAGTDFGYGYTF. CDR3 DNA: TGTGCCAGCAGCCCCACAGCCGGGACAGATTTCGGTTATGGCTACACCTTC.

V gene TRBV19 combines with J gene TRBJ1-2, with TRBD1 matching 12 bases. The V gene's germline CDR1 is LNHDA and CDR2 SQIVND (reference sequence). Germline trimming cut 6 bases from V and 7 bases from J; bases unmatched to any gene: 6. The CDR3 has 14 amino acids. In nucleotides, the CDR3 is TGTGCCAGTAGCCCAAGGGACAGGGGGCCTGGCTACACCTTC. Protein sequence: CASSPRDRGPGYTF.

In nucleotides, the CDR3 is TGTGCCAGCAGTGCACAGTCTTTGAACACTGAAGCTTTCTTT. It codes for CASSAQSLNTEAFF. This chain joins TRBV27 and TRBJ1-1; no reliable D call. This CDR3 comprises 14 residues. Germline V gene data show CDR1 as MNHEY and CDR2 as SMNVEV (reference sequence). With 5 bases removed from V and 0 bases from J, the gap between germline ends came to 10 bases.

The chain carries TRBV10-3 and TRBJ1-6, with 7 nucleotides matching TRBD1. The ends lost 10 bases at V and 7 bases at J; junction bases unmatched: 7. Germline CDR1 and CDR2: ENHRY and SYGVKD. The CDR3 has 13 residues. The CDR3 bases are TGTGCCAACAGACAGGGTCTCAATTCACCCCTCCACTTT. It codes for CANRQGLNSPLHF.

This chain joins TRBV11-3 and TRBJ1-2; a weak D match, TRBD1 (6 bases). Germline-derived CDR1 and CDR2 are SGHNT and YENEEA. Trimming left V 2 bases short and J 8 bases short, with 12 bases between. The CDR3 spans 13 residues. CDR3 nucleotide sequence: TGTGCCAGCAGCTTACCAGGGGCTCGGGGCTACACCTTC. Translation gives CASSLPGARGYTF.

The chain joins TRBV6-5 to TRBJ2-5; 9 bases agree with TRBD2. CDR1 is MNHEY and CDR2 is SVGAGI in the germline V gene. The V and J ends lost 7 bases and 4 bases, in that order; junction bases with no gene match: 7. The CDR3 has 14 residues. The CDR3 here is CASTGGGASETQYF. The CDR3 region has the DNA TGTGCCAGCACCGGCGGGGGGGCCTCAGAGACCCAGTACTTC.

The DNA of the CDR3 is TGTGCCAGCAGTGGGACAGAGAGGGAAAAACTGTTTTTT. This codes for CASSGTEREKLFF. This chain connects TRBV28 to TRBJ1-4, with 7 bases that match TRBD1. Germline assignment: CDR1 MDHEN and CDR2 SYDVKM. This CDR3 region has 13 residues. The V gene end was trimmed by 5 bases and the J gene end by 8 bases; junction bases not matched to a gene: 5.

The rearrangement uses TRBV10-2 and TRBJ1-2; tentatively, D is TRBD1 (6 bases). The CDR3 consists of 12 residues. Germline CDR1 and CDR2: WSHSY and SAAADI. Trimming took off 6 bases at V and 7 bases at J, with 12 bases between the two ends. CDR3 nucleotide sequence: TGCGCCAGCAGGATAGTAGGGGGTGGCTACACCTTC. It codes for CASRIVGGGYTF.

The V gene is TRBV19, the J gene TRBJ1-4; 7 positions match TRBD1. Germline CDR1 and CDR2: LNHDA and SQIVND (reference sequence). V shed 4 bases, J shed 14 bases, and the junction held 4 bases outside the gene matches. The CDR3 is 11 amino acids. DNA of the CDR3: TGTGCCAGTAGTACGGGACAGAAGCTGTTTTTT. Protein: CASSTGQKLFF.

The V and J genes are TRBV5-1 and TRBJ1-2; 10 bases line up with TRBD1. Germline V lookup: CDR1 SGHRS, CDR2 YFSETQ. With 5 bases clipped from V and 3 bases from J, the junction kept 4 bases outside the gene matches. This CDR3 has 14 residues. In DNA, the CDR3 is TGCGCCAGCAGTTCCGGGACAGGGGACTATGGCTACACCTTC. It encodes CASSSGTGDYGYTF.

The chain recombines TRBV14 with TRBJ2-5; unclear D gene. Trimming removed 4 bases from V and 5 bases from J, with 8 bases in between. Germline V gene lookup returns CDR1 SGHDN and CDR2 FVKESK. The CDR3 sequence is 12 residues long. CDR3 loop: CASSRTLETQYF. CDR3 nucleotide sequence: TGTGCCAGCAGCCGAACTCTGGAGACCCAGTACTTC. The full variable domain, in which reference TRBV14 and TRBJ2-5 provide the parts outside the CDR3, is EAGVTQFPSHSVIEKGQTVTLRCDPISGHDNLYWYRRVMGKEIKFLLHFVKESKQDESGMPNNRFLAERTGGTYSTLKVQPAELEDSGVYFCASSRTLETQYFGPGTRLLVL.

V and J are TRBV18 and TRBJ2-2, with a weak D call TRBD2 (6 bases). The CDR3 totals 16 residues. Trimming stripped 0 bases from V and 3 bases from J, with 11 bases between. Germline V CDR1 and CDR2: KGHSH, LQKENI. The CDR3 bases are TGTGCCAGCTCACCACCTACGGGGGTCGACACCGGGGAGCTGTTTTTT. This codes for CASSPPTGVDTGELFF.

This chain links TRBV3-1 (or the pseudogene TRBV3-2) with TRBJ2-7; the match to TRBD1 covers 7 bases. Germline values: CDR1 LGHDT, CDR2 YNNKEL (reference sequence). CDR3 length equals 16 residues. Germline trimming cut 1 base from V and 4 bases from J; bases unmatched to any gene: 10. CDR3 bases: TGTGCCAGCAGCCAAGTGGGGGCAGGGGGACGGTACGAGCAGTACTTC. As protein: CASSQVGAGGRYEQYF.

This clone was counted between two and nine times. J is TRBJ2-7 and V is TRBV6-5, with D maybe TRBD1 (5 bases). This CDR3 has 13 amino acids. V lost 5 bases and J lost 7, with 15 bases in between. Germline assignment: CDR1 MNHEY and CDR2 SVGAGI. CDR3 sequence: CASSRQPLGEQYV. The CDR3 DNA sequence: TGTGCCAGCAGTCGACAGCCTTTGGGTGAGCAGTACGTC.

V and J are TRBV6-5 and TRBJ1-4; the D is unclear. The germline CDR1 and CDR2 sequences are MNHEY and SVGAGI. The CDR3 loop spans 13 amino acids. V was trimmed by 5 bases and J by 6 bases, leaving 10 bases between them. CDR3 sequence (DNA): TGTGCCAGCAGTCGAGAGGTGGATGAAAAACTGTTTTTT. Protein product: CASSREVDEKLFF.

V gene TRBV5-1 combines with J gene TRBJ2-5, with D maybe TRBD2 (6 bases). The germline gives CDR1 SGHRS, CDR2 YFSETQ. The V end was cut by 7 bases, the J end by 1 base, with 11 bases between. The CDR3 is 13 residues long. The CDR3 DNA reads TGCGCCAGCCGGGAGTTCCCCCAAGAGACCCAGTACTTC. Protein sequence: CASREFPQETQYF.

The CDR3 here is CASSRNREIKDTEAFF. The CDR3, as DNA: TGTGCCAGCAGCCGAAACCGGGAAATAAAAGACACTGAAGCTTTCTTT. The V and J genes are TRBV5-4 and TRBJ1-1; no clear D. V was trimmed by 4 bases and J by 3 bases, leaving 19 bases between them. The CDR3 is made up of 16 amino acids. CDR1 and CDR2 from the germline V gene are SGHNT and YYREEE (reference sequence).

This clone was recorded once. This rearrangement joins TRBV6-5 to TRBJ1-6; a weak D match, TRBD1 (5 bases). Per the germline V gene, CDR1 is MNHEY and CDR2 is SVGAGI. This CDR3 region has 14 residues. The germline V and J ends were trimmed by 2 bases and 10 bases, with 12 bases remaining between them. Here the CDR3 DNA reads TGTGCCAGCAGTTACGGGGGGGAGGGGTCACCCCTCCACTTT. Amino acid sequence: CASSYGGEGSPLHF.